This T cell receptor (beta chain) was sequenced in a study of blood T cell repertoires in COVID-19. The CDR3 consists of 12 residues. CDR1 and CDR2 from the germline V gene are MGHDK and SYGVNS. Trimming removed 4 bases at V and 4 bases at J, with 7 bases between. TCRdb keeps only in-frame clones here, not all; method: immunoSEQ multiplex PCR. The data hold roughly 150,000 clones, with 90% observed a single time. V and J are TRBV25-1 and TRBJ1-2; D is ambiguous. Sequenced input: peripheral blood. The sequence was obtained from a man in his 60s with active or convalescent COVID-19. CDR3 sequence: CASSGRFYGYTF. The CDR3 bases are TGTGCCAGCAGTGGCAGATTCTATGGCTACACCTTC.